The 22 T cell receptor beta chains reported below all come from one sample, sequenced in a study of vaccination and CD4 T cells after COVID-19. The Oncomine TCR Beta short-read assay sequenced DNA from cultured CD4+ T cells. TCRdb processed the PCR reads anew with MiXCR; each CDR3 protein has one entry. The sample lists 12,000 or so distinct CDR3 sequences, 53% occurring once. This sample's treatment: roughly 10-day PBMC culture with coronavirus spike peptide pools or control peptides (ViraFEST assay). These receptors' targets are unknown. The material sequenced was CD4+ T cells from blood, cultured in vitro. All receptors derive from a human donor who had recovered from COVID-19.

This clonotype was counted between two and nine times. The chain's CDR3 is CASSPSHGQQETQYF. The CDR3 DNA is TGTGCCAGCTCGCCTTCTCACGGACAACAAGAGACCCAGTACTTC. The chain couples TRBV18 to TRBJ2-5, with a possible D match to TRBD1 (5 bases). CDR1 is KGHSH and CDR2 is LQKENI in the germline V gene. The ends were cut back, 6 bases at V and 2 bases at J, with 16 bases in the middle. The CDR3 sequence is 15 residues long.

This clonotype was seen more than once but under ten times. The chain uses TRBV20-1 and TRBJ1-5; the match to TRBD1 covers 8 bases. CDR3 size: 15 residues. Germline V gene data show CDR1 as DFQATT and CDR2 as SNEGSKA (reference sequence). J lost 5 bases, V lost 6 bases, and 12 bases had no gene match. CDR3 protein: CSARPVDRGDQPQHF. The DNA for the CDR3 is TGCAGTGCCAGGCCCGTCGACAGGGGAGATCAGCCCCAGCATTTT.

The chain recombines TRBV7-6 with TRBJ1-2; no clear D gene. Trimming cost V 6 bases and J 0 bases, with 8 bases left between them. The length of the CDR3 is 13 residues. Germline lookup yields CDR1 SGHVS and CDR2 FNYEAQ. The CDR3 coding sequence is TGTGCCAGCAGTCCTATAGCTAACTATGGCTACACCTTC. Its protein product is CASSPIANYGYTF.

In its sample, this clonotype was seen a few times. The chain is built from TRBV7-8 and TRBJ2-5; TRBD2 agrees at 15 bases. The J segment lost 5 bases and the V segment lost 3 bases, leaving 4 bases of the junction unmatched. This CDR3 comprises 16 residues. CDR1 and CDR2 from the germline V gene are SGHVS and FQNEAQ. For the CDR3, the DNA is TGTGCCAGCAGCTTGGGACTAGCGGGAGGTTCTGAGACCCAGTACTTC. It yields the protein CASSLGLAGGSETQYF.

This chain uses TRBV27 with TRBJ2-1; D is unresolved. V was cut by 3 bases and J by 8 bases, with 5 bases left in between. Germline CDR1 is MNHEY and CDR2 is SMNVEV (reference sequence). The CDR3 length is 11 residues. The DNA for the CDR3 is TGTGCCAGCAGTTTTCTGGATGAGCAGTTCTTC. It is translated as CASSFLDEQFF.

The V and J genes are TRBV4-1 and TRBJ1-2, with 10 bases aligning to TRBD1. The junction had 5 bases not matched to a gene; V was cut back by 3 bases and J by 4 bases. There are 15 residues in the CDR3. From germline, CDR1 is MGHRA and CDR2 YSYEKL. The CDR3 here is CASSQGDRGLYGYTF. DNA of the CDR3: TGCGCCAGCAGCCAGGGGGACAGGGGCCTCTATGGCTACACCTTC.

CDR3 region: CASSADSNQPQHF. CDR3 sequence (DNA): TGTGCCAGCAGTGCAGATAGCAATCAGCCCCAGCATTTT. V usage is TRBV2 and J usage is TRBJ1-5; D call uncertain. CDR1 is SNHLY, CDR2 FYNNEI, per germline. Trimming took 4 bases from V and 0 from J, leaving 4 bases between them. This CDR3 has 13 amino acids.

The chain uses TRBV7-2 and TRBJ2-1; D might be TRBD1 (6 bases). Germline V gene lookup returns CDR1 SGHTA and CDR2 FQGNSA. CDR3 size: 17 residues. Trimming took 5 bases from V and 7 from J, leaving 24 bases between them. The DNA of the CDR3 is TGTGCCAGCAGCCCGATTCTGGGGGCTCCCCCCAAAAATGAGCAGTTCTTC. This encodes CASSPILGAPPKNEQFF.

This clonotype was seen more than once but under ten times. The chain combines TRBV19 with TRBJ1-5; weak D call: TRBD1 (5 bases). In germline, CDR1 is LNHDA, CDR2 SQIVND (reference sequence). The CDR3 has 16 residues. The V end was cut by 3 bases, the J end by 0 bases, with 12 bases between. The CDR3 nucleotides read TGTGCCAGTAGTATGAGGCGGGGCGTTAGCAATCAGCCCCAGCATTTT. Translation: CASSMRRGVSNQPQHF.

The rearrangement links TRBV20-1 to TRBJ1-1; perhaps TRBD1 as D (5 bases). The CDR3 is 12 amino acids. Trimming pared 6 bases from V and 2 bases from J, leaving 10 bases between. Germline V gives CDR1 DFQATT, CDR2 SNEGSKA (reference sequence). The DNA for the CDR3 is TGCAGTGCCCAAGGGGTTAACACTGAAGCTTTCTTT. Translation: CSAQGVNTEAFF.

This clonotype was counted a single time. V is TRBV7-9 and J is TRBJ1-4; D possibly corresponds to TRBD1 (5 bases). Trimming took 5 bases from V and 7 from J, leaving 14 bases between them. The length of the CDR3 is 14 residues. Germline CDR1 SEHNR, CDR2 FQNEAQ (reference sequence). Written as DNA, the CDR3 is TGTGCCAGCAGCCAGAGGGGTCTTGGTGAAAAACTGTTTTTT. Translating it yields CASSQRGLGEKLFF.

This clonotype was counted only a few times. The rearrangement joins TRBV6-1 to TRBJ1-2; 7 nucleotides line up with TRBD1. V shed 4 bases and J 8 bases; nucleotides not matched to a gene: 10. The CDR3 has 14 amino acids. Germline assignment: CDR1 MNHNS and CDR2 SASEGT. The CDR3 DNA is TGTGCCAGCAGTGGAGGGGGCTTGGGAGGCGGCTACACCTTC. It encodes CASSGGGLGGGYTF.

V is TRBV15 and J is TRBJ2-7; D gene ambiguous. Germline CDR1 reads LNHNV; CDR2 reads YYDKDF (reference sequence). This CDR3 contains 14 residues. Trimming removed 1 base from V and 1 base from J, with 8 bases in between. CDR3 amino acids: CATSRVGRSYEQYF. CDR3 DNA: TGTGCCACCAGCAGAGTGGGCAGGTCCTACGAGCAGTACTTC.

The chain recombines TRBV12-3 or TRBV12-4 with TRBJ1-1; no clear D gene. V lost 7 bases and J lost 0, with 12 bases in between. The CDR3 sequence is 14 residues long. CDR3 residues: CASTEETVNTEAFF. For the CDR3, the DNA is TGTGCCAGCACCGAGGAGACTGTGAACACTGAAGCTTTCTTT.

CDR3 region: CSARPGTYGYTF. For the CDR3, the DNA is TGCAGTGCTAGGCCAGGAACCTATGGCTACACCTTC. The J gene is TRBJ1-2, the V gene TRBV20-1; D call uncertain. The CDR3 is 12 residues long. Germline lookup yields CDR1 DFQATT and CDR2 SNEGSKA (reference sequence). The V and J ends lost 3 bases and 4 bases respectively, with 9 bases between them.

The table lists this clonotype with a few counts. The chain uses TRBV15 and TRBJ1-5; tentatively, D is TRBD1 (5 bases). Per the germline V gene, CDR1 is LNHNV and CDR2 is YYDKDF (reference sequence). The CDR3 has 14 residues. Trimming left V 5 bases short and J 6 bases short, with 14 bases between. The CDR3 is CATSLKAQAQPQHF. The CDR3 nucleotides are TGTGCCACCAGCTTAAAGGCACAGGCTCAGCCCCAGCATTTT.

CDR3 loop: CASSESPGNQPQHF. The CDR3 region has the DNA TGTGCCAGCAGTGAATCACCAGGAAATCAGCCCCAGCATTTT. The chain combines TRBV6-1 with TRBJ1-5; no firm D call. Between the trimmed V and J ends, which lost 2 bases and 4 bases, there was a span of 9 bases. This CDR3 comprises 14 residues. Germline V gene sequence: CDR1 MNHNS, CDR2 SASEGT.

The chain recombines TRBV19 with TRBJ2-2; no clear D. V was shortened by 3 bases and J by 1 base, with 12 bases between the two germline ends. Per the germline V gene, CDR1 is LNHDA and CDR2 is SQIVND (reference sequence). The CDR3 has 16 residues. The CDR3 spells CASSMGSGLNTGELFF. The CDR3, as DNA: TGTGCCAGTAGTATGGGGTCCGGTCTGAACACCGGGGAGCTGTTTTTT.

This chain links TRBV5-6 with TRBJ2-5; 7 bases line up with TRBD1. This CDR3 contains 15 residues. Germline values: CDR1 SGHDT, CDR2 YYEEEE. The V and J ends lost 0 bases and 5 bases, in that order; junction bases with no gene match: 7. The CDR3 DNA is TGTGCCAGCAGCTTGGGGAGACAGGGTGGGGAGACCCAGTACTTC. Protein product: CASSLGRQGGETQYF.

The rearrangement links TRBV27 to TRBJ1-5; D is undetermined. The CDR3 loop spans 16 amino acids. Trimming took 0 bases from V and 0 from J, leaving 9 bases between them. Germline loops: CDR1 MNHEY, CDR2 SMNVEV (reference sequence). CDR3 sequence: CASSLSIIFSNQPQHF. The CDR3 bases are TGTGCCAGCAGTTTATCCATCATCTTTAGCAATCAGCCCCAGCATTTT.

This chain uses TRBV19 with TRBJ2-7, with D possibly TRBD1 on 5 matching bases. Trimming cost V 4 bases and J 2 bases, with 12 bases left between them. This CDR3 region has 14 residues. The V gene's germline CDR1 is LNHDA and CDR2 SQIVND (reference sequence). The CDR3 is CASSTGRATYEQYF. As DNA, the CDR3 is TGTGCCAGTAGTACAGGCAGGGCCACCTACGAGCAGTACTTC.

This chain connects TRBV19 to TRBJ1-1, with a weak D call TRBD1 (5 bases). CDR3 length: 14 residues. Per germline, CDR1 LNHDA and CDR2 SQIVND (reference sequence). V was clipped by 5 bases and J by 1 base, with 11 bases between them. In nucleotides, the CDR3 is TGTGCCAGTAGTCACCGGGACTCGAACACTGAAGCTTTCTTT. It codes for CASSHRDSNTEAFF. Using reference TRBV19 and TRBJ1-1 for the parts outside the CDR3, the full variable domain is DGGITQSPKYLFRKEGQNVTLSCEQNLNHDAMYWYRQDPGQGLRLIYYSQIVNDFQKGDIAEGYSVSREKKESFPLTVTSAQKNPTAFYLCASSHRDSNTEAFFGQGTRLTVV.